A single sample gave rise to the 6 T cell receptor beta chains below, sequenced in a study of blood T cell repertoires in COVID-19. Sequenced by immunoSEQ multiplex PCR; TCRdb stores in-frame clones only, minus some. Of more than 200,000 clones listed, about 85% are singletons. The sequenced sample was peripheral blood. All receptors come from a man between 70 and 80 years old with acute or convalescent COVID-19.

The chain joins TRBV5-4 to TRBJ2-3; D call uncertain. The V end lost 4 bases, the J end lost 6 bases, and 9 bases lay between the germline ends. This CDR3 contains 12 residues. Germline CDR1 and CDR2: SGHNT and YYREEE (reference sequence). In DNA form, the CDR3 reads TGTGCCAGCAGCCGTTTTTTGGATACGCAGTATTTT. Translation gives CASSRFLDTQYF.

V is TRBV10-3 and J is TRBJ2-7; 9 positions match TRBD1. J was trimmed by 4 bases and V by 3 bases; bases with no gene match: 4. Germline loops: CDR1 ENHRY, CDR2 SYGVKD. CDR3 length: 14 amino acids. The CDR3 nucleotides are TGTGCCATCAGTGATCGGGACAGGGTTTACGAGCAGTACTTC. This gives the protein CAISDRDRVYEQYF.

The chain recombines TRBV2 with TRBJ1-1; TRBD1 is a possible D gene (5 bases). The CDR3 covers 14 residues. Germline V gene lookup returns CDR1 SNHLY and CDR2 FYNNEI. Trimming pared 4 bases from V and 4 bases from J, leaving 13 bases between. The CDR3 here is CASSAGGGTTEAFF. The DNA for the CDR3 is TGTGCCAGCAGTGCCGGCGGCGGGACCACTGAAGCTTTCTTT. The full variable domain, its missing parts supplied by reference TRBV2 and TRBJ1-1, is EPEVTQTPSHQVTQMGQEVILRCVPISNHLYFYWYRQILGQKVEFLVSFYNNEISEKSEIFDDQFSVERPDGSNFTLKIRSTKLEDSAMYFCASSAGGGTTEAFFGQGTRLTVV.

The chain joins TRBV7-9 to TRBJ1-2; TRBD1 is a possible D gene (5 bases). The germline V gene has CDR1 SEHNR and CDR2 FQNEAQ (reference sequence). Trimming removed 3 bases from V and 4 bases from J, with 6 bases in between. This CDR3 is 12 amino acids long. The CDR3: CASSFDSYGYTF. The CDR3 DNA follows: TGTGCCAGCAGCTTCGACAGCTATGGCTACACCTTC.

V gene TRBV25-1 combines with J gene TRBJ1-6; 10 bases agree with TRBD1. With 6 bases clipped from V and 6 bases from J, the junction kept 5 bases outside the gene matches. This CDR3 is 15 amino acids long. Per the germline V gene, CDR1 is MGHDK and CDR2 is SYGVNS. As DNA, the CDR3 is TGTGCCAGCAGGATAGGACAGGGGGTTAATTCACCCCTCCACTTT. It translates to CASRIGQGVNSPLHF.

V gene TRBV3-1 (or the pseudogene TRBV3-2) combines with J gene TRBJ2-1; 10 bases fit TRBD2. Germline CDR1 reads LGHDT; CDR2 reads YNNKEL (reference sequence). The ends lost 5 bases at V and 8 bases at J; junction bases unmatched: 18. The CDR3 runs 18 residues. CDR3 residues: CASSENPGLAKKVYEQFF. In DNA, the CDR3 is TGTGCCAGCAGCGAAAATCCGGGACTAGCGAAAAAGGTCTATGAGCAGTTCTTC.